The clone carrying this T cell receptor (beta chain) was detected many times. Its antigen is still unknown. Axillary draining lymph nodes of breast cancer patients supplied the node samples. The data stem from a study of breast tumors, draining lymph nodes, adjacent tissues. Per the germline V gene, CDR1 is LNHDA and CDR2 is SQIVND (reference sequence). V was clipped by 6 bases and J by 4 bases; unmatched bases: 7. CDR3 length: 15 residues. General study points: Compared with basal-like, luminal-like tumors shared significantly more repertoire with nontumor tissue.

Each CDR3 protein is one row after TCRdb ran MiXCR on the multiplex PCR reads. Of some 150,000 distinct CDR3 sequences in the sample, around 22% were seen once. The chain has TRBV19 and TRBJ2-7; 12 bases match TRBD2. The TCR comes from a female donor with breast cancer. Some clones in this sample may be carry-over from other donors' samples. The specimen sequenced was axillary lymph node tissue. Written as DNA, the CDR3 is TGTGCCAGTAGCCCCACTAGCGGGAGGATTTACGAGCAGTACTTC. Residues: CASSPTSGRIYEQYF.